One and the same sample provided the 5 T cell receptor beta chains below, sequenced in a study of blood T cell repertoires in COVID-19. TCRdb keeps only in-frame clones here, not all; method: immunoSEQ multiplex PCR. The data show just over 650,000 clones, with around 89% seen just once and under 0.3% held by the top ten. Sequenced: peripheral blood. All receptors come from a woman aged 18-29 years with acute or convalescent COVID-19.

The gene calls are TRBV12-3 or TRBV12-4 and TRBJ1-2; D unresolved. This CDR3 contains 13 residues. V gave up 1 base and J gave up 4 bases, with 7 bases separating them. The CDR3 DNA reads as TGTGCCAGCAGTTTAGGAGGTACCTATGGCTACACCTTC. Amino acids: CASSLGGTYGYTF.

The rearrangement joins TRBV7-2 to TRBJ1-6, with D possibly being TRBD1 (5 bases). V was clipped by 0 bases and J by 5 bases, with 11 bases between them. The V gene's germline CDR1 is SGHTA and CDR2 FQGNSA. The CDR3 is made up of 16 amino acids. The CDR3 loop is CASSLAGAINNSPLHF. The DNA for the CDR3 is TGTGCCAGCAGCTTAGCAGGGGCGATCAATAATTCACCCCTCCACTTT.

V and J are TRBV4-1 and TRBJ1-4; TRBD1 aligns across 11 bases. J lost 8 bases, V lost 2 bases, and 1 base had no gene match. The CDR3 runs to 14 residues. Germline CDR1 is MGHRA and CDR2 is YSYEKL. CDR3 in amino acids: CASSQWTGGEKLFF. CDR3 sequence (DNA): TGCGCCAGCAGCCAATGGACAGGGGGCGAAAAACTGTTTTTT.

V usage is TRBV5-1 and J usage is TRBJ2-5, with TRBD2 matching over 10 bases. V shed 0 bases and J 2 bases; nucleotides not matched to a gene: 7. Germline assignment: CDR1 SGHRS and CDR2 YFSETQ. This CDR3 comprises 17 residues. CDR3 in amino acids: CASSLGIGTSAQETQYF. In DNA, the CDR3 is TGCGCCAGCAGCTTGGGGATTGGGACTAGCGCACAAGAGACCCAGTACTTC.

The chain has TRBV19 and TRBJ1-2; tentative D call: TRBD1 (5 bases). Germline assignment: CDR1 LNHDA and CDR2 SQIVND (reference sequence). V gave up 3 bases and J gave up 6 bases, with 17 bases separating them. The CDR3 runs 15 residues. The CDR3 sequence: CASSIMGFSGDGYTF. CDR3 coding DNA: TGTGCCAGTAGTATTATGGGCTTCTCGGGGGATGGCTACACCTTC.